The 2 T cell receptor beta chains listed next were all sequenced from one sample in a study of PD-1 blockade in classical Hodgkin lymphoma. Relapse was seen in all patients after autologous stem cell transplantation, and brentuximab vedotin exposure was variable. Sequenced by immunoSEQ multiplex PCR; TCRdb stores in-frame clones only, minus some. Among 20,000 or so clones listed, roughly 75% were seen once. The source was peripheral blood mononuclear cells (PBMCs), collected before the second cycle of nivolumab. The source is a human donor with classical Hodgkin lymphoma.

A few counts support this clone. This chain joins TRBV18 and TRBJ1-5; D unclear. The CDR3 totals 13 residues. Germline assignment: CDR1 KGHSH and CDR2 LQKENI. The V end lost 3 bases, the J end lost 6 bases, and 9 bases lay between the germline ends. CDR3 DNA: TGTGCCAGCTCACCCGATCATGGTCAGCCCCAGCATTTT. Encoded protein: CASSPDHGQPQHF.

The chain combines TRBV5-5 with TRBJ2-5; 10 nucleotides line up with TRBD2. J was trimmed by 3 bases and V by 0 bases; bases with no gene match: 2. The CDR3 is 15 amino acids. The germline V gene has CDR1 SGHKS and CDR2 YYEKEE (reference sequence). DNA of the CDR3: TGTGCCAGCAGCTTGGTTGGACTAGCGGAAGAGACCCAGTACTTC. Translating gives CASSLVGLAEETQYF.